This TCR beta chain comes out of a study of human T cells and chemical hapten exposure. Study-level background: Cases of alopecia areata, totalis or universalis occurred in a predominantly female patient group. General study points: TCRs exceeding a frequency of 1 in 1000 stayed unchanged under DPC sensitization.

This CDR3 contains 12 residues. The germline gives CDR1 SGDLS, CDR2 YYNGEE. The germline V and J ends were trimmed by 3 bases and 4 bases, with 8 bases remaining between them. TCRdb processed the RACE reads anew with MiXCR; each CDR3 protein has one entry. This sample has about 57,000 distinct CDR3 sequences, with 9.3% found just once. This clonotype turned up a few times. Its antigen is as yet unknown. Documented time point: patch test 1, 2 weeks after DPC sensitization. The treatment here: therapeutic diphenylcyclopropenone sensitization with weekly scalp DPC. The TCR comes from a woman aged 35 to 49 with alopecia areata. Some clones in this sample may be carry-over from other donors' samples. Sequenced material: whole blood, taken in connection with sensitization to the hapten diphenylcyclopropenone (DPC). V gene TRBV9 combines with J gene TRBJ2-7; D perhaps matches TRBD1 (6 bases). In nucleotides, the CDR3 is TGTGCCAGCAGCGCACAGGGTTACGAGCAGTACTTC. Protein sequence: CASSAQGYEQYF.